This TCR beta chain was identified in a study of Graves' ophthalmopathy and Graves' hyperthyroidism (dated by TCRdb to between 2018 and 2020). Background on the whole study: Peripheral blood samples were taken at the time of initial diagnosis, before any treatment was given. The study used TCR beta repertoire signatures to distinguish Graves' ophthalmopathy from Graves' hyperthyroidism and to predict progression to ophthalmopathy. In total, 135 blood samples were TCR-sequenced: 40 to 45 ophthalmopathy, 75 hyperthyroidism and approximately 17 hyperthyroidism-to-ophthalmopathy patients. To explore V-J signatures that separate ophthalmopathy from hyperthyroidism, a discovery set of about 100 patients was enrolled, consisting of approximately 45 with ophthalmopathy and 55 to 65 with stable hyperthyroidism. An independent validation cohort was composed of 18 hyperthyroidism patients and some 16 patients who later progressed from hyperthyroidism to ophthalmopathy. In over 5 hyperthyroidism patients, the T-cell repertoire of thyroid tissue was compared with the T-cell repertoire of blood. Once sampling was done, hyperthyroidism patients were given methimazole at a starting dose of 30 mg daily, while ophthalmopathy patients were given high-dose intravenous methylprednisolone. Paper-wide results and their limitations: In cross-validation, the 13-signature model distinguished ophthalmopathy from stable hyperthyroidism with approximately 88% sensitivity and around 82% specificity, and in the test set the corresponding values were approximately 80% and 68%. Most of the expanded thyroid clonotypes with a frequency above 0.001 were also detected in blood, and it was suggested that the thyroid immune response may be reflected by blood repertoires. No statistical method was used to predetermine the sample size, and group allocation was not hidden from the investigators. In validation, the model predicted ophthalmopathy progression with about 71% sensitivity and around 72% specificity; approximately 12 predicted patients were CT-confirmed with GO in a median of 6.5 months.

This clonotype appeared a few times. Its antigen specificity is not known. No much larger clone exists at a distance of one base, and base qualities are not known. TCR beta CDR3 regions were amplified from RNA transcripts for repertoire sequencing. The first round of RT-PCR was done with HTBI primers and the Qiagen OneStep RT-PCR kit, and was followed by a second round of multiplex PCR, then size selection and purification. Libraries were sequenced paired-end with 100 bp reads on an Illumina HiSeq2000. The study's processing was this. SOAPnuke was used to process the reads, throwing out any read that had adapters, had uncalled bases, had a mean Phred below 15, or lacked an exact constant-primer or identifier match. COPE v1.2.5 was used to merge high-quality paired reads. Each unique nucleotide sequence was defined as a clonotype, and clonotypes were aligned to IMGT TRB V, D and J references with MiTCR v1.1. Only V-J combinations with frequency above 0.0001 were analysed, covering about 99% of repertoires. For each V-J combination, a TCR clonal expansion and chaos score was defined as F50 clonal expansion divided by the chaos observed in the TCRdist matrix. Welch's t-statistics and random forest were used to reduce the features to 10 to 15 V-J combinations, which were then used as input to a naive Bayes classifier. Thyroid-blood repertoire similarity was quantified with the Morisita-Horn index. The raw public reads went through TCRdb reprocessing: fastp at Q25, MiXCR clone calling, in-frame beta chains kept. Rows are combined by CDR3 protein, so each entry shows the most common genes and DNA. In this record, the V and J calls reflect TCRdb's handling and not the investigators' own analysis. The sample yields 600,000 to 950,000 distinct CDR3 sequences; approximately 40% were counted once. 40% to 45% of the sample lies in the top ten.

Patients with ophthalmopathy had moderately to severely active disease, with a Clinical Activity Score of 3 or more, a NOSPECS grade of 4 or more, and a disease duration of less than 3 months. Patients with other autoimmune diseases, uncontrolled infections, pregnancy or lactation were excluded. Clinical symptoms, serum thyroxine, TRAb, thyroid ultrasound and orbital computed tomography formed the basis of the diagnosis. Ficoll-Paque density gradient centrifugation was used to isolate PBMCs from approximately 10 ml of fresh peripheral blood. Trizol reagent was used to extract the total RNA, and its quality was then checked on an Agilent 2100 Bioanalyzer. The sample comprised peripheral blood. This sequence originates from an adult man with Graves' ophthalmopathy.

The DNA reads as follows: TGTGCCACGGGCCGGGACCGTGAACCTAGCAATCAGCCCCAGCATTTT. The translation is CATGRDREPSNQPQHF. Rearrangement joined TRBV10-3 to TRBJ1-5; the D region possibly corresponds to TRBD1 (5 bases align). There are 16 amino acids in the CDR3, from cysteine to phenylalanine inclusive. The retained sequence is limited to the CDR3, 48 bases, with the frame set at the first base. In the germline V gene, CDR1 corresponds to ENHRY and CDR2 to SYGVKD. Between the V and J ends, shortened by 10 bases and 0 bases respectively, the junction contains 19 bases.